This T cell receptor (beta chain) was profiled in a study of T cell responses to AZD1222 COVID-19 vaccine. Study-wide findings and caveats: Recipients of two AZD1222 doses showed rising Spike-specific TCR breadth and depth.

Generated by immunoSEQ multiplex PCR, the TCRdb table keeps only in-frame clones and is missing some. The top ten hold over 8% of the sample, which has some 110,000 clones, approximately 90% seen once. This CDR3 spans 13 amino acids. This clone has only a few counts. Its antigen remains unknown. The receptor comes from an adult in good health. The sample here was peripheral blood, taken on day 0 of AZD1222 vaccination. This sequence joins TRBV12-1 and TRBJ1-2. TRBV12-1 is classified as a pseudogene. This CDR3 is CASSSPGRTDCTF. The CDR3 nucleotides are TGTGCCAGCAGCTCGCCGGGACGTACCGATTGCACCTTC.